The next 25 T cell receptor beta chains were all read from a single sample in a study of shared clonotypes between healthy human individuals. Profiled with immunoSEQ multiplex PCR; TCRdb holds only in-frame clones, not every one. Of approximately 1.4 million clones detected, approximately 98% appear once; the ten largest clones hold roughly 0.42%. The sequenced sample was naive CD4+ T cells sorted from blood. Indicated subset: CD45RA+ positively selected. The receptor source for this set is a man under 40 in good health.

The chain has TRBV28 and TRBJ1-2; 9 nucleotides match TRBD1. Germline V CDR1 and CDR2: MDHEN, SYDVKM. With 10 bases clipped from V and 4 bases from J, the junction kept 10 bases outside the gene matches. The CDR3 sequence is 14 residues long. In DNA, the CDR3 is TGTGCCACTACAGAACAGGGGGCCAGCTATGGCTACACCTTC. Translating it yields CATTEQGASYGYTF.

The chain joins TRBV28 to TRBJ2-1, with 13 bases matching TRBD2. From germline, CDR1 is MDHEN and CDR2 SYDVKM. The V gene end was trimmed by 4 bases and the J gene end by 4 bases; junction bases not matched to a gene: 10. This CDR3 has 18 amino acids. The CDR3 nucleotides read TGTGCCAGCAGTTCCTGGACTAGCGGGAGTAAGGGTTACAATGAGCAGTTCTTC. Protein: CASSSWTSGSKGYNEQFF.

The rearrangement joins TRBV9 to TRBJ1-2; 9 bases are a match to TRBD1. The germline CDR1 and CDR2 sequences are SGDLS and YYNGEE. The CDR3 runs 16 residues. J was trimmed by 7 bases and V by 2 bases; bases with no gene match: 12. Here the CDR3 reads CASSVDGQGTAGGYTF. The CDR3, as DNA: TGTGCCAGCAGCGTCGATGGACAGGGGACGGCGGGTGGCTACACCTTC.

This clone is a singleton in its sample. The J gene is TRBJ2-1, the V gene TRBV28; 9 bases agree with TRBD2. V lost 6 bases and J lost 8; bases outside the gene matches: 23. The CDR3 loop spans 19 amino acids. CDR1 and CDR2 from the germline V gene are MDHEN and SYDVKM. CDR3: CASSRLQVGAGGPPDEQFF. For the CDR3, the DNA is TGTGCCAGCAGCCGCCTCCAAGTCGGGGCGGGAGGGCCCCCGGATGAGCAGTTCTTC.

This chain connects TRBV7-9 to TRBJ2-2; TRBD2 aligns across 7 bases. In germline, CDR1 is SEHNR, CDR2 FQNEAQ (reference sequence). Trimming took 6 bases from V and 4 from J; bases not matched to a gene: 8. CDR3 length equals 15 residues. The CDR3 region is CASSPRREPTGELFF. CDR3 sequence (DNA): TGTGCCAGCAGTCCCAGGCGGGAGCCCACCGGGGAGCTGTTTTTT.

This clone has a single count. The same CDR3 can be traced to other DNA sequences in this sample. The chain has TRBV28 and TRBJ1-2; D is uncertain. Germline CDR1 is MDHEN and CDR2 is SYDVKM. The ends were cut back, 2 bases at V and 5 bases at J, with 6 bases in the middle. This CDR3 contains 12 residues. The DNA of the CDR3 is TGTGCCAGCAGTTTAAGGTCTTATGGCTACACCTTC. Translating gives CASSLRSYGYTF.

This rearrangement joins TRBV7-2 to TRBJ2-7; TRBD1 might be the D (5 bases). This CDR3 region has 15 residues. The V gene lost 1 base and the J gene lost 3 bases, with 13 bases spanning the gap. Germline CDR1 and CDR2: SGHTA and FQGNSA. The CDR3 loop is CASSLEALTDYEQYF. CDR3 bases: TGTGCCAGCAGCTTAGAGGCCCTGACAGACTACGAGCAGTACTTC.

In nucleotides, the CDR3 is TGTGCCAGTAGTGGCCTGGGACTAGCGGGAGGCAATGAGCAGTTCTTC. This sequence encodes CASSGLGLAGGNEQFF. V gene TRBV19 combines with J gene TRBJ2-1; 15 nucleotides agree with TRBD2. Germline CDR1 reads LNHDA; CDR2 reads SQIVND (reference sequence). V was pared by 5 bases and J by 6 bases, with 5 bases of the junction left unmatched. The CDR3 has 16 amino acids.

This chain joins TRBV5-1 and TRBJ2-3, with 9 nucleotides matching TRBD2. The V gene end was trimmed by 6 bases and the J gene end by 0 bases; junction bases not matched to a gene: 11. The CDR3 length is 17 residues. The germline gives CDR1 SGHRS, CDR2 YFSETQ. In DNA, the CDR3 is TGCGCCAGCACCCGGACTAGCGCTAGTCATAGCACAGATACGCAGTATTTT. Residues: CASTRTSASHSTDTQYF.

This sequence joins TRBV6-1 and TRBJ2-4; 7 positions match TRBD1. Germline values: CDR1 MNHNS, CDR2 SASEGT. The CDR3 sequence is 13 residues long. V lost 0 bases, J lost 15 bases, and 8 bases stayed unmatched. CDR3 sequence reads: CASSEAIQGWRYF. As DNA, the CDR3 is TGTGCCAGCAGTGAAGCAATACAGGGGTGGCGGTACTTC.

The chain links TRBV19 to TRBJ1-2; D might be TRBD1 (6 bases). V was cut by 11 bases and J by 4 bases, with 17 bases left in between. CDR1 LNHDA and CDR2 SQIVND come from the germline V gene (reference sequence). The CDR3 runs 13 residues. CDR3 nucleotide sequence: TGTGCCTCAGTCTCACAGGGTAGCTATGGCTACACCTTC. This translates into CASVSQGSYGYTF.

The V gene is TRBV7-9, the J gene TRBJ1-1, with D unclear. Germline V CDR1 and CDR2: SEHNR, FQNEAQ (reference sequence). The CDR3 has 13 amino acids. With 2 bases removed from V and 4 bases from J, the gap between germline ends came to 8 bases. CDR3: CASSLQGLTEAFF. The DNA of the CDR3 is TGTGCCAGCAGCTTACAAGGTCTCACTGAAGCTTTCTTT.

The chain's CDR3 is CATRPDREAGNTIYF. Here the CDR3 DNA reads TGTGCCACCCGCCCTGACAGGGAGGCTGGAAACACCATATATTTT. V usage is TRBV10-3 and J usage is TRBJ1-3, with TRBD1 matching 7 bases. CDR1 and CDR2 (germline): ENHRY, SYGVKD. The ends lost 10 bases at V and 2 bases at J; junction bases unmatched: 11. The CDR3 has 15 residues.

This clone is a singleton in its sample. The chain carries TRBV5-7 and TRBJ2-1; D is tentatively TRBD1 or TRBD2 (5 bases each). TRBV5-7 is an ORF, and what it does is uncertain. V was clipped by 0 bases and J by 6 bases, with 16 bases between them. The length of the CDR3 is 16 residues. The CDR3 spells CASSLVSFRGRNEQFF. The CDR3 DNA is TGTGCCAGCAGCTTGGTGTCATTCCGGGGCCGCAATGAGCAGTTCTTC.

The gene calls are TRBV28 and TRBJ2-2; no clear D. CDR1 and CDR2 from the germline V gene are MDHEN and SYDVKM. Trimming left V 4 bases short and J 5 bases short, with 11 bases between. CDR3 length equals 14 residues. The DNA for the CDR3 is TGTGCCAGCAGTTGGAACGGTCGAACCGGGGAGCTGTTTTTT. It is translated as CASSWNGRTGELFF.

This chain links TRBV29-1 with TRBJ2-1; 8 bases match TRBD2. There are 13 residues in the CDR3. The ends lost 7 bases at V and 4 bases at J; junction bases unmatched: 6. Germline assignment: CDR1 SQVTM and CDR2 ANQGSEA. CDR3 sequence: CSAGLDKYNEQFF. The CDR3 bases are TGCAGCGCGGGACTAGATAAGTACAATGAGCAGTTCTTC.

This chain links TRBV9 with TRBJ2-1; D is ambiguous. The germline V gene encodes CDR1 SGDLS and CDR2 YYNGEE. This CDR3 has 13 amino acids. The V end lost 7 bases, the J end lost 0 bases, and 8 bases lay between the germline ends. Written as DNA, the CDR3 is TGTGCCAGCTCGACCGGCTCCTACAATGAGCAGTTCTTC. This sequence encodes CASSTGSYNEQFF.

The chain recombines TRBV9 with TRBJ1-3; no reliable D call. This CDR3 has 13 amino acids. Trimming cost V 4 bases and J 4 bases, with 9 bases left between them. CDR1 and CDR2 (germline): SGDLS, YYNGEE. The CDR3 coding sequence is TGTGCCAGCAGCAACCAAGTCGGAAACACCATATATTTT. Protein product: CASSNQVGNTIYF. Complete variable domain (other parts from reference TRBV9 and TRBJ1-3): DSGVTQTPKHLITATGQRVTLRCSPRSGDLSVYWYQQSLDQGLQFLIQYYNGEERAKGNILERFSAQQFPDLHSELNLSSLELGDSALYFCASSNQVGNTIYFGEGSWLTVV.

The chain links TRBV11-2 to TRBJ2-7; D uncertain. Germline values: CDR1 SGHAT, CDR2 FQNNGV. This CDR3 has 14 amino acids. The germline V and J ends were trimmed by 3 bases and 0 bases, with 9 bases remaining between them. CDR3 nucleotides: TGTGCCAGCAGCTTTACCCCGGGCTCCTACGAGCAGTACTTC. Translated: CASSFTPGSYEQYF.

This chain links TRBV5-1 with TRBJ2-7; 8 nucleotides align to TRBD2. J lost 0 bases, V lost 0 bases, and 5 bases had no gene match. The CDR3 is made up of 16 amino acids. From germline, CDR1 is SGHRS and CDR2 YFSETQ. The CDR3 is CASSLVLAGSSYEQYF. The CDR3 region has the DNA TGCGCCAGCAGCTTGGTATTAGCGGGGAGCTCCTACGAGCAGTACTTC. Supplemented by reference TRBV5-1 and TRBJ2-7, the full variable domain reads KAGVTQTPRYLIKTRGQQVTLSCSPISGHRSVSWYQQTPGQGLQFLFEYFSETQRNKGNFPGRFSGRQFSNSRSEMNVSTLELGDSALYLCASSLVLAGSSYEQYFGPGTRLTVT.

V gene TRBV10-2 combines with J gene TRBJ2-2, with 8 bases matching TRBD1. The CDR3 is 18 residues long. With 3 bases clipped from V and 1 base from J, the junction kept 10 bases outside the gene matches. Germline V lookup: CDR1 WSHSY, CDR2 SAAADI. The CDR3 here is CASSDPPGTGENTGELFF. CDR3 DNA sequence: TGCGCCAGCAGTGACCCCCCGGGGACAGGAGAGAACACCGGGGAGCTGTTTTTT.

The V gene is TRBV15, the J gene TRBJ2-7; 13 positions match TRBD2. CDR1 and CDR2 from the germline V gene are LNHNV and YYDKDF (reference sequence). There are 18 residues in the CDR3. V shed 0 bases, J shed 5 bases, and the junction held 10 bases outside the gene matches. CDR3 DNA: TGTGCCACCAGCAGAGACGCTTGGACTAGCGGGAGTAAAGACGAGCAGTACTTC. This gives the protein CATSRDAWTSGSKDEQYF.

Concerning this clone itself: The same CDR3 can be traced to other DNA sequences in this sample. This rearrangement joins TRBV6-5 to TRBJ2-7; D call uncertain. Germline CDR1 reads MNHEY; CDR2 reads SVGAGI. V was pared by 4 bases and J by 1 base, with 5 bases between. The length of the CDR3 is 12 residues. The CDR3 is CASSSGSYEQYF. In nucleotides, the CDR3 is TGTGCCAGCAGTTCTGGTTCCTACGAGCAGTACTTC.

The sample holds one count of this clone. The chain couples TRBV5-4 to TRBJ2-3, with 11 positions matching TRBD2. V trimming: 5 bases; J trimming: 9 bases; junction bases outside the gene matches: 11. The CDR3 loop spans 15 amino acids. Germline CDR1 SGHNT, CDR2 YYREEE (reference sequence). CDR3 in DNA: TGTGCCAGCAGTTTAGAAGTACTAGCGGGAGAAACGCAGTATTTT. Its protein product is CASSLEVLAGETQYF.

The genes are TRBV7-2 and TRBJ2-7; 9 nucleotides match TRBD2. This CDR3 spans 17 amino acids. Germline-derived CDR1 and CDR2 are SGHTA and FQGNSA. The J segment lost 1 base and the V segment lost 0 bases, leaving 7 bases of the junction unmatched. The CDR3 is CASSLAPWREGSYEQYF. DNA for the CDR3: TGTGCCAGCAGCTTAGCCCCTTGGCGGGAGGGTTCCTACGAGCAGTACTTC.